This T cell receptor (beta chain) derives from a study of a mutant IDH1 vaccine in newly diagnosed glioma (dated by TCRdb to the early 2020s). Regarding the complete study: Across visits V03 through V10, patients got a total of eight vaccinations, given in weeks 1, 3, 5, 7, 11, 15, 19 and 23. Vaccination started 4-6 weeks after radiotherapy alone, or was given together with temozolomide cycles in the groups whose treatment included chemotherapy. Of the approximately 29 treated patients, around 62% were male and about 40% were female, and a mean age of approximately 40 years was recorded. Prior to enrollment, patients had been given standard therapy consisting of radiotherapy alone, temozolomide alone, or radiochemotherapy with temozolomide, with the combination given to most patients. Peripheral blood was collected at six visits: V03 (baseline), V05, V07, V10, V12 and V13. Longitudinal TCRB deep sequencing was done for some 25 treated patients, wherever samples were available for exploratory analyses.

Paper-wide results and their limitations: Pseudoprogression appeared unrelated to alterations in the top peripheral T cell clonotypes detected by TCRB sequencing. Immune responses induced by the vaccine were seen in around 94% of patients across multiple MHC alleles. According to the authors, sample limitations meant that analyses of patient blood samples could not be reproduced. PBMC samples for TCRB deep sequencing were selected based on availability.

The CDR3 goes from the cysteine to the phenylalanine over 14 residues. The sequence is cut down to CDR3 DNA, 42 bases in frame from base 1. Trimming leaves V shorter by 6 bases and J shorter by 1 base, with the junction holding 5 bases beyond the gene matches. CDR1 is given as MNHEY and CDR2 as SMNVEV, both from the germline V gene (reference sequence). Receptor libraries were prepared by the immunoSEQ multiplex PCR assay. Rearranged TCR beta chain sequences were amplified with the hsTCRB Kit following the manufacturer's protocol. TCRB libraries were sequenced on an Illumina MiSeq. As for how the authors treated the data: Demultiplexing, trimming and gene mapping were performed with the kit vendor's proprietary platform. TCRdb re-hosts the immuneACCESS table, in-frame sequences only. Its copies lack some clones; in the studies checked, an unresolved V gene accounts for under half of them, and the cause for the rest is not known. The V and J calls and the clone size are those of that table, but D and trimming were determined from the DNA. A total of over 30,000 clones appear in this sample, roughly 80% of them only once. The top ten clones comprise 24% of the sample.

Points on this clone: Its antigen has not been determined. Base qualities are not provided; no much larger clone lies one nucleotide away.

In light of the paper, this sample's time point label describes: week 5, during vaccination. Every vaccine dose consisted of 300 ug of a 20-mer mutant IDH1 peptide in Montanide, administered subcutaneously together with topical imiquimod. All donors had newly diagnosed IDH1-mutant astrocytomas of WHO grade 3 or 4 that showed loss of nuclear ATRX. The samples were drawn from NOA16, a multicentre, single-arm, open-label phase I trial in Germany that tested a mutant IDH1 peptide vaccine in humans for the first time. Genomic DNA for TCRB sequencing was extracted from EDTA blood using the DNeasy Blood and Tissue Kit.

The sequences come from PBMCs, collected from a glioma patient whose treatment included an IDH1 peptide vaccine. Rearrangement joined TRBV27 to TRBJ1-1; the central 7 bases match TRBD1. This sequence was found in a man aged 30 to 45 with glioma. The DNA is as follows: TGTGCCAGCAGCGGAGACAGGGCGAACACTGAAGCTTTCTTT. Translated, it reads CASSGDRANTEAFF.